Listed below are T cell receptor beta chains from one sample, sequenced in a study of tumor and adjacent non-tumor tissue in lung cancer. Each CDR3 protein gets one entry after TCRdb re-called the multiplex PCR reads with MiXCR. The sample includes about 140,000 distinct CDR3 sequences, around 66% of them seen just once. The sample consisted of lung tumor tissue. These receptors all stem from a man between 60 and 75 years old with small cell lung cancer. The CDR3 runs from the conserved cysteine through the conserved F or W.

v_gene,len,j_gene,CDR3aa
TRBV20-1,15,TRBJ1-1,CSTGGSGTAATEAFF
TRBV6-5,13,TRBJ1-6,CASSYRVNSPLHF
TRBV5-1,12,TRBJ2-1,CASSFGTGFLFF
TRBV6-5,16,TRBJ2-4,CANSSPLARSKNIQYF
TRBV6-5,13,TRBJ2-7,CASSHGTTYEQYF
TRBV29-1,12,TRBJ2-7,CSVRTGLDDQYF
TRBV11-3,13,TRBJ2-3,CARSPARGDTQYF
TRBV6-5,12,TRBJ1-4,CASGVTDEKLFF
TRBV12-3/TRBV12-4,14,TRBJ1-4,CASSQGQGQEKLFF
TRBV12-3/TRBV12-4,13,TRBJ2-1,CASTPIYGGEQFF
TRBV28,14,TRBJ1-4,CASGGTGLYEKLFF
TRBV11-2,12,TRBJ2-1,CASSFAGTLQFF
TRBV28,15,TRBJ2-6,CASSLAGAGANVLTF
TRBV12-1,17,TRBJ2-3,CASSFPKRAIPTDTQYF
TRBV11-3,16,TRBJ2-3,CGSSSWSNLAGDTQYF
TRBV4-2,16,TRBJ2-1,CDSSDHSGRAAYEQFF